Each of the 4 T cell receptor beta chains below was sequenced from the same sample in a study of Graves' ophthalmopathy and Graves' hyperthyroidism. The sequenced template was RNA, covering the TCR beta CDR3 region. First-round RT-PCR relied on HTBI primers, and a second-round multiplex PCR came next. MiXCR was run by TCRdb on the multiplex PCR reads, yielding one entry per CDR3 protein. The repertoire has more than 550,000 distinct CDR3 sequences, about two fifths of them found once; the top ten carry 3% to 3.5%. The specimen sequenced was peripheral blood. All receptors come from an adult man with Graves' ophthalmopathy.

This clonotype was seen a handful of times. The chain carries TRBV27 and TRBJ1-5, with D maybe TRBD1 (5 bases). Trimming cost V 2 bases and J 0 bases, with 17 bases left between them. The germline gives CDR1 MNHEY, CDR2 SMNVEV (reference sequence). This CDR3 region has 18 residues. In DNA form, the CDR3 reads TGTGCCAGCAGTTTAATTTTCCTAGGGACGGATAGCAATCAGCCCCAGCATTTT. Its translation is CASSLIFLGTDSNQPQHF.

The table lists this clonotype with a few counts. The chain recombines TRBV2 with TRBJ2-3; 10 positions agree with TRBD2. CDR1 and CDR2 (germline): SNHLY, FYNNEI. The CDR3 spans 15 residues. Trimming took 7 bases from V and 2 from J; bases not matched to a gene: 6. The CDR3 DNA follows: TGTGCCAGCACCCGGACTAGCGGAACCACAGATACGCAGTATTTT. It encodes CASTRTSGTTDTQYF.

This clonotype was detected only a few times. The J gene is TRBJ2-2, the V gene TRBV12-5; D uncertain. The CDR3 is 12 amino acids. V was shortened by 3 bases and J by 6 bases, with 5 bases between the two germline ends. Germline assignment: CDR1 LGHNT and CDR2 FRNRAP. This CDR3 reads CASGLVPGELFF. As DNA, the CDR3 is TGTGCTAGTGGTTTAGTCCCCGGGGAGCTGTTTTTT.

A word on this clonotype: An end of the junction differs from the germline gene, which may be a read error. This chain uses TRBV24-1 with TRBJ2-7; D gene unclear. The germline gives CDR1 KGHDR, CDR2 SFDVKD. This CDR3 is 16 amino acids long. In DNA form, the CDR3 reads TGTGCCACCAGTGATTCGAAAAAGATGACCCTCTACGAGCGGTACTTC. It codes for CATSDSKKMTLYERYF.